The 4 T cell receptor beta chains in this list originate from one sample, sequenced in a study of cytomegalovirus exposure and HLA in healthy donors. It was with 60 Vbeta and 13 Jbeta primers that the PCR ran. Using immunoSEQ multiplex PCR, the repertoire was profiled, and TCRdb retains in-frame clones only, with some absent. The sample holds 180,000 or so clones, 82% seen once. Sequencing was done on a sample of PBMCs. The receptors shown here come from a man in his forties in good health and CMV-seronegative.

CDR3 DNA: TGTGCCAGCGGGAGGTTCGATGAGCAGTTCTTC. Encoded protein: CASGRFDEQFF. The chain carries TRBV6-5 and TRBJ2-1; D is possibly TRBD2 (6 bases). Per the germline V gene, CDR1 is MNHEY and CDR2 is SVGAGI. The V end was cut by 8 bases, the J end by 8 bases, with 10 bases between. The CDR3 sequence is 11 residues long.

In its sample, this clone was seen once. The rearrangement joins TRBV19 to TRBJ2-1; TRBD2 matches 8 bases. Germline V gene sequence: CDR1 LNHDA, CDR2 SQIVND (reference sequence). The CDR3 extends over 16 amino acids. The V gene end was trimmed by 6 bases and the J gene end by 4 bases; junction bases not matched to a gene: 11. The CDR3 bases are TGTGCCAGTAGCCAGTCAGCGGGAGTCCCATACAATGAGCAGTTCTTC. This sequence encodes CASSQSAGVPYNEQFF. Complete variable domain (other parts from reference TRBV19 and TRBJ2-1): DGGITQSPKYLFRKEGQNVTLSCEQNLNHDAMYWYRQDPGQGLRLIYYSQIVNDFQKGDIAEGYSVSREKKESFPLTVTSAQKNPTAFYLCASSQSAGVPYNEQFFGPGTRLTVL.

This clone appeared a few times. The chain employs TRBV29-1 and TRBJ2-4, with TRBD1 matching over 10 bases. CDR1 and CDR2 (germline): SQVTM, ANQGSEA. The J segment lost 6 bases and the V segment lost 1 base, leaving 3 bases of the junction unmatched. This CDR3 has 14 amino acids. The CDR3 protein is CSVEVGQGGNIQYF. The CDR3 DNA reads as TGCAGCGTTGAAGTCGGACAGGGGGGAAACATTCAGTACTTC.

CDR3 in DNA: TGTGCCATCAGTGAGTCGGGACAGGGGCCGAATGAGCAGTTCTTC. It encodes CAISESGQGPNEQFF. This chain links TRBV10-3 with TRBJ2-1; the match to TRBD1 covers 10 bases. CDR1 and CDR2 from the germline V gene are ENHRY and SYGVKD. This CDR3 has 15 residues. The trim removed 0 bases at V and 7 bases at J, leaving 3 bases unmatched.